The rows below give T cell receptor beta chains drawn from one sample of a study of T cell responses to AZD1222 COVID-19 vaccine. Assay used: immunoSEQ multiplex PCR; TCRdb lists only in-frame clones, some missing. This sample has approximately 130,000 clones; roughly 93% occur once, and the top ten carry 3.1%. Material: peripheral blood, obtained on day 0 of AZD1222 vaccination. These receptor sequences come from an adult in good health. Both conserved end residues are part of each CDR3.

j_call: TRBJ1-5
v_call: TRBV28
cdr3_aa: CASSLGQLLGNQPQHF

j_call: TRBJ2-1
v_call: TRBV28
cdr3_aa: CASSSQGGYTYNEQFF

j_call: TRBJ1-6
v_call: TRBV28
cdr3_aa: CASSLWNSPLHF

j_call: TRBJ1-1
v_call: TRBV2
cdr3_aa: CASGTFDTEAFF

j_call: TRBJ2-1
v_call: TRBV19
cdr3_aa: CASSSTGGLEQFF

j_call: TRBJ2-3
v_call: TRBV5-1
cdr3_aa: CASSLGGSRTQYF

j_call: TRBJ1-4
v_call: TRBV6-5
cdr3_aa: CASTTTGFNEKLFF

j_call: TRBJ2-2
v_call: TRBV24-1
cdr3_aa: CATSDLGSGKAGELFF

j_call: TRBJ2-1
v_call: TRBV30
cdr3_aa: CAWSLAGAGGQFF

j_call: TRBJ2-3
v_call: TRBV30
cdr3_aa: CAWSVEYGDTQYF

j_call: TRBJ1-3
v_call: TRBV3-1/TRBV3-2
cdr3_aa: CASSPRDKGNTIYF

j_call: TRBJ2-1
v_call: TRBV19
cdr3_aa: CASNNDRSGTPDNEQFF

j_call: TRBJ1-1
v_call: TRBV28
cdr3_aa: CASRSTGEGNEAFF

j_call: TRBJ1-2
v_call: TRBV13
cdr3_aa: CASSLGLGQNPYGYTF

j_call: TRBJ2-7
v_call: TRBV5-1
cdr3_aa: CASSLGGDSVYEQYF

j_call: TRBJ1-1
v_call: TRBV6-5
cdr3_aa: CASVMNTEAFF